This T cell receptor beta chain was retrieved from a study of tumor-infiltrating lymphocytes in primary liver carcinoma. Overall study findings and caveats: Only about 7.5-24% of top clones were detected in each of the five tumor regions. Compared with blood, tumor repertoires held significantly more in their top 250 clones. Pairs comparing tumor with adjacent tissue or blood overlapped less than pairs drawn from tumor regions.

The count of this clonotype is one. Its antigen is unidentified. cDNA specific to TCR beta was made from 500 ng of total RNA, with a constant-region primer employed for priming. Amplification in three nested multiplex PCR rounds with slightly modified ARM-PCR gave rise to TCR beta libraries. The first two PCR rounds used TRBV1-TRBV30 primers with a Cbeta primer, about 9 cycles each. TCRdb re-derived calls from the multiplex PCR reads in MiXCR, one entry per CDR3 protein. The table has 44,000 or so distinct CDR3 sequences, approximately 70% seen once. The study co-extracted DNA and RNA from around 20-30 mg of unsorted bulk tissue. Among the patients, all had chronic HBV infection and none had been treated. The CDR3 runs to 12 residues. The V end lost 6 bases, the J end lost 13 bases, and 16 bases lay between the germline ends.

The receptor's source is a middle-aged man with primary liver carcinoma and hepatitis B virus infection. The specimen was liver tumor tissue from sampling region 5. Noted subset: tumor region T5, tumor centre. The chain recombines TRBV12-3 or TRBV12-4 with TRBJ2-1, with D perhaps matching TRBD2 (6 bases). The CDR3 DNA is TGTGCCAGCAGAGGACTATCGAGAGACCAGTTCTTC. This codes for CASRGLSRDQFF.